This T cell receptor (beta chain) comes out of a study of T cells after yellow fever vaccination. The CDR3 is 14 residues long. Looked up from germline, CDR1 is MNHEY and CDR2 is SVGAGI. Trimming removed 2 bases from V and 6 bases from J, with 10 bases in between. This clonotype was observed once. Its antigen is undetermined. 5'RACE template switching added a universal primer site and UMIs to TCR cDNA. TCRdb re-derived calls from the 5' RACE reads in MiXCR, one entry per CDR3 protein. Of around 530,000 distinct CDR3 sequences in the sample, approximately 16% were seen once. Study results and limitations: Abundant clonotypes from the bulk population could contaminate FACS-sorted repertoires. By day 5 rather than day 15, the secondary response had peaked, though it was weaker. Clones from primary vaccination mostly reappeared after the booster (roughly 95% CD4, over 85% CD8).

This receptor was identified in a man aged 18-30 years who received the YFV17D yellow fever vaccine. The chain employs TRBV6-5 and TRBJ2-2; tentatively, D is TRBD2 (5 bases). Sequences were derived from PBMCs, sampled 4 to 6 days after the first yellow fever vaccination. The CDR3 loop is CASSYGGTPGELFF. The CDR3 DNA reads TGTGCCAGCAGTTACGGAGGAACCCCCGGGGAGCTGTTTTTT.